Listed here are 32 T cell receptor beta chains from one sample, sequenced in a study of shared clonotypes between healthy human individuals. The data were produced by immunoSEQ multiplex PCR, yet TCRdb's version contains in-frame clones alone and is incomplete. The repertoire holds roughly 2.2 million clones, with around 92% as singletons. The sequencing sample was made of naive CD4+ T cells from PBMCs. Subset here: CD45RA+ positively selected. These receptors were taken from a man in his late teens or twenties in good health. Some clones in this sample may be carry-over from other donors' samples.

The rearrangement links TRBV5-1 to TRBJ1-1, with 7 bases fitting TRBD1. V lost 0 bases to trimming and J lost 10 bases; unmatched junction nucleotides: 12. Germline V gene sequence: CDR1 SGHRS, CDR2 YFSETQ. The length of the CDR3 is 15 residues. DNA for the CDR3: TGCGCCAGCAGCTTGGGAGGGGGCGGGATGAAGGTAGCTTTCTTT. As protein: CASSLGGGGMKVAFF. Combining the CDR3 with reference TRBV5-1 and TRBJ1-1 gives the whole variable domain KAGVTQTPRYLIKTRGQQVTLSCSPISGHRSVSWYQQTPGQGLQFLFEYFSETQRNKGNFPGRFSGRQFSNSRSEMNVSTLELGDSALYLCASSLGGGGMKVAFFGQGTRLTVV.

This clone has just a few counts. Other DNA sequences in this sample translate to the same CDR3. The CDR3 here is CAWSVLGDQPQHF. DNA for the CDR3: TGTGCCTGGAGTGTTCTCGGGGACCAGCCCCAGCATTTT. V gene TRBV30 combines with J gene TRBJ1-5; the D gene is possibly TRBD1 (5 bases). The V end lost 0 bases, the J end lost 7 bases, and 10 bases lay between the germline ends. The CDR3 is 13 residues long. CDR1 is GTSNPN and CDR2 is SVGIG in the germline V gene (reference sequence). Full variable domain (missing parts from reference TRBV30 and TRBJ1-5): SQTIHQWPATLVQPVGSPLSLECTVEGTSNPNLYWYRQAAGRGLQLLFYSVGIGQISSEVPQNLSASRPQDRQFILSSKKLLLSDSGFYLCAWSVLGDQPQHFGDGTRLSIL.

This clone was observed once. The rearrangement uses TRBV7-3 and TRBJ2-3, with D tentatively TRBD2 (6 bases). The CDR3 has 16 amino acids. Between the trimmed V and J ends, which lost 5 bases and 0 bases, there was a span of 15 bases. From germline, CDR1 is SGHTA and CDR2 FQGTGA. The CDR3: CASSHGRGTSTDTQYF. CDR3 coding DNA: TGTGCCAGCAGCCACGGGCGGGGAACTAGCACAGATACGCAGTATTTT.

This clone was counted a few times. Other DNA sequences within the sample encode an identical CDR3. The genes are TRBV2 and TRBJ2-2; 13 bases fit TRBD2. This CDR3 has 15 residues. The germline V gene has CDR1 SNHLY and CDR2 FYNNEI. V shed 4 bases, J shed 5 bases, and the junction held 1 base outside the gene matches. CDR3 residues: CASSVGLAGTGELFF. The CDR3, as DNA: TGTGCCAGCAGTGTGGGACTAGCGGGGACCGGGGAGCTGTTTTTT.

This chain uses TRBV5-4 with TRBJ2-1; TRBD1 matches at 9 bases. In germline, CDR1 is SGHNT, CDR2 YYREEE (reference sequence). This CDR3 is built from 16 residues. Losses at the gene ends were 4 bases for V and 7 bases for J; bases not matched to a gene: 12. In nucleotides, the CDR3 is TGTGCCAGCAGCAAATTCGGACAGGGGTTGGGAAATGAGCAGTTCTTC. This sequence encodes CASSKFGQGLGNEQFF.

The V call is TRBV6-1, the J call TRBJ2-7; D could derive from TRBD1 or TRBD2 (5 bases each). This CDR3 has 13 residues. Trimming left V 6 bases short and J 0 bases short, with 9 bases between. Per the germline V gene, CDR1 is MNHNS and CDR2 is SASEGT. CDR3 DNA: TGTGCCAGCAGGGGGGTTAGCTCCTACGAGCAGTACTTC. Protein product: CASRGVSSYEQYF.

This clone showed up just once. This chain links TRBV10-3 with TRBJ2-1, with 7 bases fitting TRBD1. The CDR3 is 14 residues long. Germline CDR1 reads ENHRY; CDR2 reads SYGVKD. The trim removed 10 bases at V and 0 bases at J, leaving 6 bases unmatched. The CDR3, as DNA: TGTGCCACGGAGAGGGACAGCTCCTACAATGAGCAGTTCTTC. Its translation: CATERDSSYNEQFF.

The genes are TRBV7-6 and TRBJ2-1; 8 bases map to TRBD1. This CDR3 has 15 amino acids. V dropped 3 bases and J dropped 9; count of bases not matched to a gene: 10. Germline loops: CDR1 SGHVS, CDR2 FNYEAQ. The CDR3 loop reads CASSFLGQVKSEQFF. The CDR3 DNA is TGTGCCAGCAGCTTTTTGGGACAGGTGAAATCTGAGCAGTTCTTC.

The gene calls are TRBV7-2 and TRBJ2-2; D unresolved. The germline V and J ends were trimmed by 5 bases and 4 bases, with 11 bases remaining between them. The CDR3 contains 14 residues. Germline CDR1 reads SGHTA; CDR2 reads FQGNSA. The CDR3 protein is CASSPSIRTGELFF. CDR3 nucleotides: TGTGCCAGCAGCCCCTCCATCCGCACCGGGGAGCTGTTTTTT.

This clone was observed a handful of times. V usage is TRBV6-1 and J usage is TRBJ1-4; possible D gene TRBD1, 5 bases. Trimming shortened V by 3 bases and J by 7 bases, and 15 bases separated the two germline ends. The CDR3 totals 15 residues. Germline values: CDR1 MNHNS, CDR2 SASEGT. This CDR3 is CASSDLGRVAEKLFF. Here the CDR3 DNA reads TGTGCCAGCAGTGATTTGGGCAGGGTGGCTGAAAAACTGTTTTTT.

A note on this clone: Additional DNA sequences in this sample encode the identical CDR3. The chain is built from TRBV27 and TRBJ2-3; maybe TRBD2 (5 bases). There are 14 residues in the CDR3. Trimming removed 3 bases from V and 0 bases from J, with 7 bases in between. Germline V gene lookup returns CDR1 MNHEY and CDR2 SMNVEV (reference sequence). Here the CDR3 reads CASSFSSSTDTQYF. CDR3 nucleotides: TGTGCCAGCAGTTTTTCTAGCAGCACAGATACGCAGTATTTT.

The genes are TRBV29-1 and TRBJ1-2; D gene ambiguous. There are 12 residues in the CDR3. The germline gives CDR1 SQVTM, CDR2 ANQGSEA. The V end was cut by 6 bases, the J end by 8 bases, with 16 bases between. CDR3 nucleotides: TGCAGCGTCGAGCCCGACCGGGAGGGCTACACCTTC. Protein: CSVEPDREGYTF.

The chain links TRBV7-5 to TRBJ1-1; the D call TRBD1 from the table was never checked on the DNA. TRBV7-5 is listed as a pseudogene. The CDR3 extends over 16 amino acids. CDR3 sequence (DNA): TGTGCCAGAAGCCCCCGACAGGGATTGGTAGGGACTGAAGCTTTCTTT. This sequence encodes CARSPRQGLVGTEAFF.

The chain carries TRBV6-5 and TRBJ1-1, with D perhaps TRBD1 (5 bases). This CDR3 is built from 11 residues. CDR1 is MNHEY, CDR2 SVGAGI, per germline. The V and J ends lost 6 bases and 7 bases respectively, with 9 bases between them. For the CDR3, the DNA is TGTGCCAGCAGCCCAGGGTTTGAAGCTTTCTTT. The encoded protein is CASSPGFEAFF.

J is TRBJ2-7 and V is TRBV7-6; D is perhaps TRBD2 (5 bases). Trimming took 4 bases from V and 0 from J, leaving 16 bases between them. Germline V gene data show CDR1 as SGHVS and CDR2 as FNYEAQ. This CDR3 has 16 residues. CDR3 sequence: CASSWYPRGSSYEQYF. CDR3 sequence (DNA): TGTGCCAGCAGCTGGTACCCCCGGGGTAGCTCCTACGAGCAGTACTTC.

The chain has TRBV12-1 and TRBJ2-7; the table's TRBD2 call for D was not verified on the DNA. TRBV12-1 is reported as a pseudogene. This CDR3 has 13 residues. CDR3 nucleotides: TGTGCCAGCCCCGGGGGGATCTCCTACGAGCAGTACTTC. Protein sequence: CASPGGISYEQYF.

Points on this clone: One junction end does not reproduce the germline sequence, and a read error may be involved. This rearrangement joins TRBV6-1 to TRBJ2-7, with D possibly matching TRBD2 (7 bases). Germline CDR1 and CDR2: MNHNS and SASEGT. This CDR3 comprises 17 residues. This CDR3 is CASRERDIAGQTYEQYF. CDR3 coding DNA: TGTGCCAGCCGTGAGCGGGACATTGCTGGTCAAACCTACGAGCAGTACTTC.

This clone was recorded once. The V gene is TRBV7-9, the J gene TRBJ1-6, with D perhaps matching TRBD1 (5 bases). CDR1 is SEHNR and CDR2 is FQNEAQ in the germline V gene (reference sequence). The CDR3 sequence is 13 residues long. The CDR3 nucleotides read TGTGCAGCCGCTTCGGGGCAGAATTCACCCCTCCACTTT. Protein product: CAAASGQNSPLHF.

V usage is TRBV7-9 and J usage is TRBJ2-5; D may be TRBD2 (5 bases). Matching the DNA end better, TRBJ2-7 makes the J call doubtful. The germline gives CDR1 SEHNR, CDR2 FQNEAQ (reference sequence). CDR3 length equals 12 residues. The CDR3, as DNA: TGTGCCAGCAGTCGAGGGCCCTACGAGCAGTACTTC. It specifies CASSRGPYEQYF.

The V call is TRBV28, the J call TRBJ1-1; the D gene is possibly TRBD1 (5 bases). The V end was cut by 6 bases, the J end by 4 bases, with 9 bases between. Germline values: CDR1 MDHEN, CDR2 SYDVKM. This CDR3 spans 12 amino acids. This CDR3 reads CASSAGFTEAFF. Written as DNA, the CDR3 is TGTGCCAGCAGCGCAGGGTTCACTGAAGCTTTCTTT.

Comments on this clone: The sample has other DNA sequences that encode this CDR3 too. The DNA of the CDR3 is TGTGCCAGCAGCCCCGGGACTAGCGGACAGGAGACCCAGTACTTC. This encodes CASSPGTSGQETQYF. The rearrangement links TRBV5-4 to TRBJ2-5; 11 positions match TRBD2. The ends lost 4 bases at V and 5 bases at J; junction bases unmatched: 7. This CDR3 comprises 15 residues. Germline V lookup: CDR1 SGHNT, CDR2 YYREEE (reference sequence). The entire variable domain, with the rest obtained from reference TRBV5-4 and TRBJ2-5, is as follows: ETGVTQSPTHLIKTRGQQVTLRCSSQSGHNTVSWYQQALGQGPQFIFQYYREEENGRGNFPPRFSGLQFPNYSSELNVNALELDDSALYLCASSPGTSGQETQYFGPGTRLLVL.

This clone was found a few times. V and J are TRBV2 and TRBJ1-2; 7 bases are shared with TRBD1. Germline CDR1 and CDR2: SNHLY and FYNNEI. CDR3 size: 13 residues. With 4 bases clipped from V and 7 bases from J, the junction kept 6 bases outside the gene matches. The CDR3 region is CASSARPGGGYTF. The DNA of the CDR3 is TGTGCCAGCAGTGCAAGGCCAGGGGGTGGCTACACCTTC.

This chain joins TRBV6-1 and TRBJ1-1; possibly TRBD1 for D (5 bases). The CDR3 has 14 amino acids. CDR1 MNHNS and CDR2 SASEGT come from the germline V gene. Trimming left V 10 bases short and J 5 bases short, with 20 bases between. CDR3 in DNA: TGTGCCACCGACCCAGCAGGGAGGGGTACTGAAGCTTTCTTT. Amino acids: CATDPAGRGTEAFF.

V usage is TRBV28 and J usage is TRBJ2-5; TRBD1 aligns across 10 bases. The germline CDR1 and CDR2 sequences are MDHEN and SYDVKM. V was pared by 2 bases and J by 5 bases, with 5 bases of the junction left unmatched. This CDR3 is built from 15 residues. The CDR3 DNA is TGTGCCAGCAGTTTAGGGACAGGGGCGTGGGAGACCCAGTACTTC. Protein sequence: CASSLGTGAWETQYF.

The chain uses TRBV28 and TRBJ1-1; D not certain. This CDR3 has 14 amino acids. Trimming shortened V by 2 bases and J by 0 bases, and 7 bases separated the two germline ends. CDR1 MDHEN and CDR2 SYDVKM come from the germline V gene. CDR3 coding DNA: TGTGCCAGCAGTTTACGGCCTATGAACACTGAAGCTTTCTTT. This codes for CASSLRPMNTEAFF. Full variable domain (remainder filled in from reference TRBV28 and TRBJ1-1): DVKVTQSSRYLVKRTGEKVFLECVQDMDHENMFWYRQDPGLGLRLIYFSYDVKMKEKGDIPEGYSVSREKKERFSLILESASTNQTSMYLCASSLRPMNTEAFFGQGTRLTVV.

The V and J genes are TRBV11-3 and TRBJ2-1, with unresolved D. This CDR3 is built from 13 residues. V was clipped by 2 bases and J by 6 bases, with 8 bases between them. Looked up from germline, CDR1 is SGHNT and CDR2 is YENEEA. This CDR3 reads CASSLSGSNEQFF. The CDR3 DNA reads as TGTGCCAGCAGCTTAAGTGGATCCAATGAGCAGTTCTTC.

The rearrangement uses TRBV5-1 and TRBJ2-3; D not resolved. Germline V gene data show CDR1 as SGHRS and CDR2 as YFSETQ. The CDR3 covers 14 residues. V was clipped by 2 bases and J by 2 bases, with 9 bases between them. For the CDR3, the DNA is TGCGCCAGCAGCTTTTTCCAGGTCACAGATACGCAGTATTTT. As protein: CASSFFQVTDTQYF.

The J gene is TRBJ1-2, the V gene TRBV6-1, with D uncertain. From germline, CDR1 is MNHNS and CDR2 SASEGT. Trimming pared 4 bases from V and 4 bases from J, leaving 16 bases between. This CDR3 has 15 amino acids. The CDR3 spells CASSASYEVPYGYTF. The CDR3 DNA follows: TGTGCCAGCAGTGCGTCCTACGAAGTCCCCTATGGCTACACCTTC.

The chain combines TRBV18 with TRBJ1-5, with D possibly being TRBD1 (6 bases). The length of the CDR3 is 13 residues. The germline V and J ends were trimmed by 3 bases and 6 bases, with 9 bases remaining between them. CDR1 is KGHSH, CDR2 LQKENI, per germline. In nucleotides, the CDR3 is TGTGCCAGCTCACCGGGGGCGACTCAGCCCCAGCATTTT. Protein: CASSPGATQPQHF.

The rearrangement joins TRBV14 to TRBJ1-4; D remains unclear. The CDR3 length is 13 residues. The germline CDR1 and CDR2 sequences are SGHDN and FVKESK. Trimming removed 0 bases from V and 6 bases from J, with 5 bases in between. The CDR3 loop reads CASSQEWHEKLFF. The CDR3 DNA reads TGTGCCAGCAGCCAAGAATGGCATGAAAAACTGTTTTTT.

The chain carries TRBV7-9 and TRBJ1-3; D is possibly TRBD1 (5 bases). This CDR3 has 17 amino acids. Trimming took 2 bases from V and 0 from J, leaving 14 bases between them. Per the germline V gene, CDR1 is SEHNR and CDR2 is FQNEAQ (reference sequence). CDR3 bases: TGTGCCAGCAGCTTAACCCGGTGGGGGGGCTCTGGAAACACCATATATTTT. The encoded protein is CASSLTRWGGSGNTIYF.

The CDR3 spells CASSYTSGSYNEQFF. CDR3 in DNA: TGTGCCAGCAGCTACACTAGCGGGAGCTACAATGAGCAGTTCTTC. The chain carries TRBV5-4 and TRBJ2-1; 11 bases fit TRBD2. V trimming: 3 bases; J trimming: 3 bases; junction bases outside the gene matches: 2. Germline CDR1 reads SGHNT; CDR2 reads YYREEE (reference sequence). The CDR3 length is 15 residues.